The rows below give T cell receptor beta chains drawn from one sample of a study of blood T cell repertoires in COVID-19. Clones were read by immunoSEQ multiplex PCR, and TCRdb kept only the in-frame ones, dropping some. Of about 8,300 clones listed, around nine tenths are singletons. The material sequenced was peripheral blood. Source of these receptors: a human donor in a cohort sampled during active COVID-19. Each CDR3 is given with its conserved first and last residue. The D gene is left open where the match is weak.

TRBV5-4	TRBJ1-2	TRBD1	CASRPGGNYGYTF	TGTGCCAGCCGGCCAGGGGGGAACTATGGCTACACCTTC
TRBV10-1	TRBJ2-7	-	CASSDISGGDYEQYF	TGCGCCAGCAGTGACATTAGCGGAGGAGACTACGAGCAGTACTTC
TRBV30	TRBJ2-7	-	CAWRELGTYEQYF	TGTGCCTGGAGGGAACTAGGGACCTACGAGCAGTACTTC
TRBV24-1	TRBJ2-1	TRBD2	CATSDPETSGVSYNEQFF	TGTGCCACCAGTGATCCCGAGACTAGCGGGGTATCCTACAATGAGCAGTTCTTC
TRBV6-5	TRBJ1-6	TRBD1	CASSYSLQGNSPLHF	TGTGCCAGCAGTTACTCTTTACAGGGGAATTCACCCCTCCACTTT
TRBV7-9	TRBJ2-1	TRBD2	CASSREGTSGTNEQFF	TGTGCCAGCAGCCGAGAAGGGACTAGCGGGACAAATGAGCAGTTCTTC
TRBV4-2	TRBJ2-3	-	CASSQEGGMGDTQYF	TGTGCCAGCAGCCAAGAGGGCGGAATGGGAGACACGCAGTATTTT
TRBV27	TRBJ2-1	-	CASSFGGVWNEQFF	TGTGCCAGCAGTTTCGGAGGGGTTTGGAATGAGCAGTTCTTC
TRBV5-1	TRBJ2-1	-	CASSLVAGSYNEQFF	TGCGCCAGCAGCTTGGTGGCGGGCTCCTACAATGAGCAGTTCTTC
TRBV30	TRBJ2-3	TRBD2	CACAGGANTDTQYF	TGTGCCTGCGCGGGAGGGGCCAACACAGATACGCAGTATTTT
TRBV10-3	TRBJ2-3	-	CAIRSEERTQYF	TGTGCCATCAGAAGTGAAGAGCGTACGCAGTATTTT